These 12 T cell receptor beta chains originate from one sample sequenced in a study of long-term antiretroviral therapy in people with HIV. Run at survey level, the immunoSEQ assay was version v3.0. TCRdb's copy holds only in-frame clones and misses some; the assay was immunoSEQ multiplex PCR. The sample yields over 25,000 clones, around 80% seen once. Sequencing used unsorted PBMCs, obtained 1.1 years before starting antiretroviral therapy. The receptors were gathered from a woman aged 25 to 45 with HIV.

This chain links TRBV9 with TRBJ1-4, with a possible D match to TRBD1 (6 bases). The CDR3 has 15 amino acids. V lost 0 bases and J 8 bases, leaving 14 bases between the germline ends. The germline V gene has CDR1 SGDLS and CDR2 YYNGEE. CDR3 loop: CASSVGGASGEKLFF. The CDR3 region has the DNA TGTGCCAGCAGCGTAGGGGGGGCCTCCGGCGAAAAACTGTTTTTT.

V gene TRBV2 combines with J gene TRBJ2-5; D gene ambiguous. CDR1 is SNHLY and CDR2 is FYNNEI in the germline V gene. CDR3 length equals 12 residues. Trimming took 4 bases from V and 0 from J, leaving 3 bases between them. CDR3: CASSVDQETQYF. The CDR3 nucleotides read TGTGCCAGCAGTGTGGACCAAGAGACCCAGTACTTC. Complete variable domain (other parts from reference TRBV2 and TRBJ2-5): EPEVTQTPSHQVTQMGQEVILRCVPISNHLYFYWYRQILGQKVEFLVSFYNNEISEKSEIFDDQFSVERPDGSNFTLKIRSTKLEDSAMYFCASSVDQETQYFGPGTRLLVL.

The gene calls are TRBV30 and TRBJ1-3; D not certain. CDR1 and CDR2 from the germline V gene are GTSNPN and SVGIG (reference sequence). The CDR3 has 14 amino acids. The V gene lost 1 base and the J gene lost 2 bases, with 9 bases spanning the gap. The CDR3 DNA is TGTGCCTGGAGTGGGAACGCTGCTGGAAACACCATATATTTT. It specifies CAWSGNAAGNTIYF.

This rearrangement joins TRBV30 to TRBJ1-1; TRBD1 agrees at 10 bases. The trim removed 4 bases at V and 6 bases at J, leaving 11 bases unmatched. Per the germline V gene, CDR1 is GTSNPN and CDR2 is SVGIG (reference sequence). This CDR3 is built from 15 residues. CDR3 bases: TGTGCCTGGATCGTGGGGACAGGGGCAAGGGCTGAAGCTTTCTTT. It specifies CAWIVGTGARAEAFF.

The chain is built from TRBV6-1 and TRBJ1-2; TRBD1 might be the D (6 bases). The CDR3 has 13 residues. Trimming took off 7 bases at V and 6 bases at J, with 15 bases between the two ends. In germline, CDR1 is MNHNS, CDR2 SASEGT. Written as DNA, the CDR3 is TGTGCCAGCACTCTAGGTACAGGGAATGGCTACACCTTC. Translation gives CASTLGTGNGYTF.

V and J are TRBV2 and TRBJ1-2; D is unclear. Deletions cut 1 base from V and 2 bases from J, with 8 bases between. This CDR3 is built from 14 residues. Germline assignment: CDR1 SNHLY and CDR2 FYNNEI. This chain's CDR3 is CASSEGSGNYGYTF. Here the CDR3 DNA reads TGTGCCAGCAGTGAAGGGTCTGGAAACTATGGCTACACCTTC.

CDR3 protein: CAISGIAGGRNEQFF. CDR3 bases: TGTGCCATCAGTGGGATAGCGGGGGGGCGCAATGAGCAGTTCTTC. The chain uses TRBV10-3 and TRBJ2-1, with 11 bases fitting TRBD2. CDR3 length: 15 amino acids. With 4 bases clipped from V and 6 bases from J, the junction kept 5 bases outside the gene matches. Germline CDR1 and CDR2: ENHRY and SYGVKD.

This chain links TRBV7-6 with TRBJ1-5; D not resolved. V lost 3 bases and J 3 bases, leaving 6 bases between the germline ends. Germline assignment: CDR1 SGHVS and CDR2 FNYEAQ. The CDR3 is made up of 13 amino acids. Here the CDR3 DNA reads TGTGCCAGCAGCTTGCTAGTCAATCAGCCCCAGCATTTT. Translated, it gives CASSLLVNQPQHF.

CDR3 sequence (DNA): TGTGCCAGCAGCCCAATGGGGGCCGGAAACACCATATATTTT. This sequence encodes CASSPMGAGNTIYF. The chain has TRBV7-3 and TRBJ1-3, with D perhaps TRBD1 (6 bases). Trimming took off 5 bases at V and 4 bases at J, with 12 bases between the two ends. Germline CDR1 reads SGHTA; CDR2 reads FQGTGA. The CDR3 totals 14 residues.

The chain is built from TRBV27 and TRBJ1-5; D gene uncertain. Germline CDR1 MNHEY, CDR2 SMNVEV (reference sequence). V lost 6 bases and J lost 0, with 12 bases in between. CDR3 length: 15 residues. CDR3 nucleotides: TGTGCCAGCAGGGTGGCAGTCATTAGCAATCAGCCCCAGCATTTT. Translating gives CASRVAVISNQPQHF.

CDR3: CAWSPGVRYGGLDYGYTF. As DNA, the CDR3 is TGTGCCTGGAGTCCCGGGGTCAGATACGGGGGGCTCGACTATGGCTACACCTTC. The chain uses TRBV30 and TRBJ1-2; D is possibly TRBD1 (6 bases). Germline CDR1 is GTSNPN and CDR2 is SVGIG (reference sequence). The ends were cut back, 2 bases at V and 3 bases at J, with 25 bases in the middle. The CDR3 length is 18 residues.

This clone turned up a few times. The chain uses TRBV6-6 and TRBJ1-2, with D unclear. The CDR3 loop spans 12 amino acids. The germline V gene encodes CDR1 MNHNY and CDR2 SVGAGI (reference sequence). V was pared by 6 bases and J by 7 bases, with 12 bases between. The CDR3 region has the DNA TGTGCCAGCAGCCCATCTTTAGGTGGCTACACCTTC. It encodes CASSPSLGGYTF.